A selection of T cell receptor beta chains follows, all from one sample in a study of T-cell reconstitution after alpha-beta-depleted transplantation in children. TCRdb recomputed calls from the PCR reads with MiXCR, one row per CDR3 protein. The sample gives 500,000 or so distinct CDR3 sequences, approximately 10% of which show up once; 14% is in the top ten. The source was PBMCs, mostly from graft donor cells, collected 180 days after TCRalphabeta/CD19-depleted stem cell transplant. Every receptor here comes from a female patient aged 2-15 years who had a stem cell transplant for aplastic anemia, so the T cells may come from the graft donor. Both conserved end residues are part of each CDR3. D genes are given only for firm matches. The listing skips clone size in some rows; elsewhere it reads once, few, many or a size class.

V: TRBV29-1
length: 13
size: NA
D: NA
J: TRBJ2-1
CDR3: CSGDGLGSDEQFF
DNA: TGCAGCGGGGACGGCTTGGGGAGCGATGAGCAGTTCTTC

V: TRBV18
length: 17
size: NA
D: NA
J: TRBJ1-5
CDR3: CASSPNSGTLKNQPQHF
DNA: TGTGCCAGCTCACCAAATTCCGGGACACTAAAAAATCAGCCCCAGCATTTT

V: TRBV20-1
length: 13
size: few
D: NA
J: TRBJ2-1
CDR3: CSAIIQGINEQFF
DNA: TGCAGTGCTATAATACAGGGAATCAATGAGCAGTTCTTC

V: TRBV6-2/TRBV6-3
length: 14
size: few
D: TRBD1
J: TRBJ2-5
CDR3: CASSETGLEETQYF
DNA: TGTGCCAGTTCCGAGACAGGGTTAGAAGAGACCCAGTACTTC

V: TRBV14
length: 19
size: few
D: TRBD2
J: TRBJ2-2
CDR3: CASSRLAGEPFDWTGELFF
DNA: TGTGCCAGCAGCCGTCTAGCGGGAGAGCCCTTTGATTGGACCGGGGAGCTGTTTTTT

V: TRBV29-1
length: 12
size: NA
D: NA
J: TRBJ1-2
CDR3: CSVAPDNYGYTF
DNA: TGCAGCGTTGCGCCAGATAACTATGGCTACACCTTC

V: TRBV5-1
length: 15
size: many
D: NA
J: TRBJ1-1
CDR3: CASSPVTGEVTEAFF
DNA: TGCGCCAGCAGCCCCGTGACAGGTGAAGTTACTGAAGCTTTCTTT

V: TRBV15
length: 14
size: many
D: NA
J: TRBJ1-6
CDR3: CATSVVTNNSPLHF
DNA: TGTGCCACCAGCGTGGTTACGAATAATTCACCCCTCCACTTT

V: TRBV20-1
length: 14
size: few
D: TRBD1
J: TRBJ1-2
CDR3: CSARGQGAGYGYTF
DNA: TGCAGTGCTAGAGGACAGGGGGCGGGCTATGGCTACACCTTC

V: TRBV4-3
length: 15
size: NA
D: NA
J: TRBJ2-3
CDR3: CASSQGGVLTDTQYF
DNA: TGCGCCAGCAGCCAAGGGGGGGTTTTAACAGATACGCAGTATTTT

V: TRBV6-2/TRBV6-3
length: 12
size: NA
D: NA
J: TRBJ1-1
CDR3: CASRGPGREAFF
DNA: TGTGCCAGCAGAGGGCCGGGCCGGGAAGCTTTCTTT

V: TRBV18
length: 15
size: many
D: NA
J: TRBJ2-1
CDR3: CASSEVRDLYNEQFF
DNA: TGTGCCAGCTCAGAAGTGCGGGACTTATACAATGAGCAGTTCTTC

V: TRBV5-5
length: 11
size: NA
D: NA
J: TRBJ2-5
CDR3: CASIASGTSYF
DNA: TGTGCCAGCATTGCCTCCGGGACATCGTACTTC

V: TRBV7-2
length: 13
size: NA
D: NA
J: TRBJ2-1
CDR3: CASSLTPSDEQFF
DNA: TGTGCCAGCAGCTTAACCCCTTCGGATGAGCAGTTCTTC

V: TRBV12-3/TRBV12-4
length: 16
size: few
D: TRBD1
J: TRBJ2-2
CDR3: CASRADPGQGSGELFF
DNA: TGTGCCAGCAGAGCTGACCCGGGACAGGGGAGCGGGGAGCTGTTTTTT

V: TRBV5-1
length: 15
size: NA
D: TRBD1
J: TRBJ2-2
CDR3: CASSSRGPNTGELFF
DNA: TGCGCCAGCAGCTCCAGGGGGCCTAACACCGGGGAGCTGTTTTTT

V: TRBV15
length: 16
size: few
D: NA
J: TRBJ1-3
CDR3: CATSRASREVGNTIYF
DNA: TGTGCCACCAGCAGAGCCTCGAGGGAGGTCGGAAACACCATATATTTT

V: TRBV6-1
length: 14
size: NA
D: NA
J: TRBJ1-1
CDR3: CASRPFDSGTEAFF
DNA: TGTGCCTCGAGGCCATTCGACTCTGGAACCGAAGCTTTCTTT

V: TRBV29-1
length: 13
size: few
D: TRBD2
J: TRBJ2-2
CDR3: CSVAFRGAGELFF
DNA: TGCAGCGTTGCCTTCCGGGGGGCCGGGGAGCTGTTTTTT

V: TRBV20-1
length: 15
size: many
D: NA
J: TRBJ2-1
CDR3: CSARTRGGSYNEQFF
DNA: TGCAGTGCGAGGACTAGGGGGGGCTCCTACAATGAGCAGTTCTTC

V: TRBV18
length: 14
size: few
D: TRBD1
J: TRBJ2-7
CDR3: CASSPSQGIYEQYF
DNA: TGTGCCAGCTCACCTTCACAGGGGATCTACGAGCAGTACTTC

V: TRBV20-1
length: 16
size: few
D: TRBD1
J: TRBJ1-1
CDR3: CSAVFTGGGPYTEAFF
DNA: TGCAGTGCTGTTTTTACAGGGGGCGGGCCCTACACTGAAGCTTTCTTT

V: TRBV6-2/TRBV6-3
length: 15
size: NA
D: NA
J: TRBJ2-3
CDR3: CASSAGVLITDTQYF
DNA: TGTGCCAGCAGCGCCGGAGTACTGATCACAGATACGCAGTATTTT

V: TRBV5-1
length: 15
size: NA
D: NA
J: TRBJ2-7
CDR3: CASSGGLAVGYEQYF
DNA: TGCGCCAGCAGCGGGGGGCTAGCGGTGGGATACGAGCAGTACTTC

V: TRBV7-2
length: 14
size: few
D: NA
J: TRBJ2-3
CDR3: CASSLVRMRDTQYF
DNA: TGTGCCAGCAGCTTAGTCAGGATGAGGGATACGCAGTATTTT

V: TRBV20-1
length: 17
size: many
D: TRBD2
J: TRBJ2-1
CDR3: CSARTSGRAWLFDEQFF
DNA: TGCAGTGCTAGGACTAGCGGGAGGGCCTGGCTTTTCGATGAGCAGTTCTTC

V: TRBV7-2
length: 13
size: NA
D: NA
J: TRBJ2-1
CDR3: CASSLTSPNEQFF
DNA: TGTGCCAGCAGCTTAACTAGTCCCAATGAGCAGTTCTTC

V: TRBV19
length: 15
size: few
D: NA
J: TRBJ1-5
CDR3: CASSIKLLSNQPQHF
DNA: TGTGCCAGTAGTATAAAACTCCTCAGCAATCAGCCCCAGCATTTT

V: TRBV7-2
length: 15
size: NA
D: NA
J: TRBJ2-3
CDR3: CASSRRYVEGDTQYF
DNA: TGTGCCAGCAGCCGACGTTACGTCGAGGGGGATACGCAGTATTTT

V: TRBV20-1
length: 13
size: few
D: TRBD1
J: TRBJ1-5
CDR3: CSAPGQANQPQHF
DNA: TGCAGTGCCCCCGGACAGGCCAATCAGCCCCAGCATTTT

V: TRBV6-2/TRBV6-3
length: 15
size: NA
D: TRBD1
J: TRBJ1-2
CDR3: CASRSGQGGNYGYTF
DNA: TGTGCCAGCAGGAGCGGACAGGGCGGAAACTATGGCTACACCTTC

V: TRBV20-1
length: 14
size: few
D: TRBD2
J: TRBJ2-7
CDR3: CSARSSGTSYEQYF
DNA: TGCAGTGCTAGATCTAGCGGGACTTCCTACGAGCAGTACTTC

V: TRBV20-1
length: 15
size: many
D: NA
J: TRBJ2-7
CDR3: CSARAPGRGTYEQYF
DNA: TGCAGTGCTAGAGCCCCTGGGCGGGGAACTTACGAGCAGTACTTC

V: TRBV5-5
length: 18
size: NA
D: NA
J: TRBJ1-2
CDR3: CASSLTDIVADRLYGYTF
DNA: TGTGCCAGCAGCTTGACGGATATAGTGGCGGACAGACTCTATGGCTACACCTTC

V: TRBV5-1
length: 14
size: many
D: NA
J: TRBJ1-1
CDR3: CASSPGGGGTEAFF
DNA: TGCGCCAGCAGCCCGGGAGGAGGGGGCACTGAAGCTTTCTTT

V: TRBV28
length: 15
size: few
D: NA
J: TRBJ2-3
CDR3: CASSMGGGNVHTQYF
DNA: TGTGCCAGCAGTATGGGGGGGGGCAATGTTCATACGCAGTATTTT

V: TRBV5-1
length: 16
size: NA
D: TRBD1
J: TRBJ2-6
CDR3: CASKRDRASGANVLTF
DNA: TGCGCCAGCAAACGGGACAGGGCTTCTGGGGCCAACGTCCTGACTTTC

V: TRBV11-2
length: 18
size: NA
D: TRBD2
J: TRBJ2-1
CDR3: CASSSLAILAGAYNEQFF
DNA: TGTGCCAGCAGCTCCTTGGCGATACTAGCGGGAGCATACAATGAGCAGTTCTTC

V: TRBV12-3/TRBV12-4
length: 12
size: NA
D: NA
J: TRBJ2-3
CDR3: CASSYDPDTQYF
DNA: TGTGCCAGCAGTTACGACCCAGATACGCAGTATTTT

V: TRBV7-2
length: 17
size: many
D: TRBD2
J: TRBJ2-5
CDR3: CASSFKGLGREGETQYF
DNA: TGTGCCAGCAGCTTCAAGGGACTCGGTCGGGAGGGAGAGACCCAGTACTTC

V: TRBV28
length: 12
size: NA
D: NA
J: TRBJ1-5
CDR3: CASSPRVEPQHF
DNA: TGTGCCAGCAGTCCCCGGGTGGAGCCCCAGCATTTT

V: TRBV5-1
length: 14
size: NA
D: NA
J: TRBJ2-1
CDR3: CASSLVLTYNEQFF
DNA: TGCGCCAGCAGCTTAGTTCTAACCTACAATGAGCAGTTCTTC

V: TRBV29-1
length: 13
size: many
D: TRBD1
J: TRBJ2-3
CDR3: CSVSDRGTDTQYF
DNA: TGCAGCGTTAGCGACAGGGGCACAGATACGCAGTATTTT

V: TRBV3-1
length: 15
size: NA
D: TRBD1
J: TRBJ2-1
CDR3: CASSTGTGNYNEQFF
DNA: TGTGCCAGCAGCACCGGGACAGGGAACTACAATGAGCAGTTCTTC

V: TRBV12-3/TRBV12-4
length: 17
size: many
D: NA
J: TRBJ1-1
CDR3: CASTPPGAGVMNTEAFF
DNA: TGTGCCAGCACCCCCCCCGGGGCGGGGGTCATGAACACTGAAGCTTTCTTT

V: TRBV27
length: 15
size: few
D: TRBD1
J: TRBJ1-1
CDR3: CASSDRERRNTEAFF
DNA: TGTGCCAGCAGTGACAGGGAACGGAGGAACACTGAAGCTTTCTTT

V: TRBV5-1
length: 17
size: NA
D: TRBD2
J: TRBJ2-3
CDR3: CASSLVPSGMGTDTQYF
DNA: TGCGCCAGCAGCTTGGTGCCTAGCGGGATGGGCACAGATACGCAGTATTTT

V: TRBV19
length: 15
size: NA
D: TRBD1
J: TRBJ1-5
CDR3: CASSGAGGRYQPQHF
DNA: TGTGCCAGTTCCGGAGCAGGGGGTAGGTATCAGCCCCAGCATTTT

V: TRBV25-1
length: 13
size: few
D: TRBD1
J: TRBJ1-5
CDR3: CASSVGGGRPQHF
DNA: TGTGCCAGCAGTGTAGGGGGCGGGCGGCCCCAGCATTTT

V: TRBV12-3/TRBV12-4
length: 14
size: NA
D: TRBD1
J: TRBJ1-3
CDR3: CASRKTGSGNTIYF
DNA: TGTGCCAGCAGGAAGACAGGGTCCGGAAACACCATATATTTT

V: TRBV19
length: 16
size: few
D: TRBD1
J: TRBJ2-1
CDR3: CASSHLRGQGKNEQFF
DNA: TGTGCCAGTAGCCACTTAAGGGGACAGGGTAAGAATGAGCAGTTCTTC

V: TRBV29-1
length: 12
size: many
D: NA
J: TRBJ1-1
CDR3: CSVGMLNTEAFF
DNA: TGCAGCGTTGGTATGTTGAACACTGAAGCTTTCTTT

V: TRBV20-1
length: 11
size: few
D: NA
J: TRBJ2-7
CDR3: CSAPEPGEQYF
DNA: TGCAGTGCCCCTGAGCCGGGCGAGCAGTACTTC

V: TRBV7-9
length: 16
size: few
D: NA
J: TRBJ2-6
CDR3: CASSLEATSGANVLTF
DNA: TGTGCCAGCAGCTTAGAGGCGACCTCTGGGGCCAACGTCCTGACTTTC

V: TRBV20-1
length: 14
size: few
D: TRBD2
J: TRBJ2-2
CDR3: CSARGGLNTGELFF
DNA: TGCAGTGCCCGGGGGGGGCTGAACACCGGGGAGCTGTTTTTT